The clone carrying this T cell receptor beta chain was seen once. Per the germline V gene, CDR1 is SGHRS and CDR2 is YFSETQ. Germline trimming cut 7 bases from V and 2 bases from J; bases unmatched to any gene: 11. The CDR3 length is 15 residues. This sample is drawn from a study of CD8 T cells in Susac syndrome. When the RNA was reverse transcribed, random hexamers were used with an input of roughly 0.45 to 1 ug. TCRdb reprocessed the immunoSEQ multiplex PCR reads with MiXCR, giving one entry per CDR3 protein. The sample yields roughly 200,000 distinct CDR3 sequences, roughly 92% seen once. This TCR came from a human donor in good health. The chain has TRBV5-1 and TRBJ2-5; 7 nucleotides agree with TRBD1. Sample: CD4+ T cells from PBMCs. In DNA form, the CDR3 reads TGCGCCAGCTCGACATACAAACAGGGGCAAGAGACCCAGTACTTC. Translating it yields CASSTYKQGQETQYF.